This T cell receptor (beta chain) was documented in a study of blood T cell repertoires in COVID-19. About the research overall: There were acute and convalescent COVID-19 samples, and they came from the United States, Italy and Spain.

Original handling: The assay estimated nucleated cells by amplifying reference gene primers. Clones were read by immunoSEQ multiplex PCR, and TCRdb kept only the in-frame ones, dropping some. The DNA was the basis for D and trimming; V, J and clone size are from that table. The profile covers fewer than 200,000 clones, with around 82% appearing a single time and about 2.1% taken by the ten largest. CDR1 is SNHLY, CDR2 FYNNEI, per germline. The length of the CDR3 is 14 residues. Trimming at V came to 6 bases and at J to 6 bases, leaving 7 bases not matched to a gene. The receptor's source is a woman of 80 years or more with acute or convalescent COVID-19. The gene calls are TRBV2 and TRBJ2-1; TRBD1 aligns across 8 bases. Sequenced input: peripheral blood. The CDR3 loop is CASRGGQGPNEQFF. The DNA for the CDR3 is TGTGCCAGCAGGGGTGGACAGGGTCCCAATGAGCAGTTCTTC.